What follows describes a single TCR beta chain. The CDR3 covers 15 residues. With V trimmed by 5 bases and J by 10 bases, 12 bases remained unmatched. The germline V gene has CDR1 LNHDA and CDR2 SQIVND (reference sequence). Clones were sequenced by immunoSEQ multiplex PCR, and TCRdb holds only the in-frame ones, with some missing. The sample records about 2.4 million clones, around nine tenths being singletons. These data originate in a study of shared clonotypes between healthy human individuals. The sequence was obtained from a man between 18 and 29 years old in good health. The sequenced sample consisted of naive CD4+ T cells sorted from blood. Subset noted: CD45RA+ positively selected. The chain couples TRBV19 to TRBJ2-1; 9 bases match TRBD1. The CDR3 loop is CASSGQGMVGGEQFF. For the CDR3, the DNA is TGTGCCAGTAGTGGACAGGGGATGGTAGGTGGGGAGCAGTTCTTC.